This TCR beta chain was recorded in a study of response to subunit inactivated influenza vaccine (dated by TCRdb to the late 2010s). Concerning the study at large: Deep quantitative profiling of the T cell receptor repertoire was used in the study to follow responses to a trivalent subunit inactivated influenza vaccine.

What the work shows at the level of the full study, not this receptor alone: According to the authors, only a limited number of new T cells may be recruited by each seasonal influenza vaccination.

About this clonotype: Which antigen it targets is not known. Per-base qualities were not stored, and no clone one base away is much larger.

Library preparation employed RT-PCR. TCRdb names Illumina HiSeq 2500 as the instrument used. The public reads were reprocessed in TCRdb via fastp at Q25 and MiXCR, keeping in-frame beta chains. Identical CDR3 proteins give one entry, which carries the most common genes and DNA. The sample includes under 750,000 distinct CDR3 sequences, with 12% observed a single time. 9.5% to 13% of the sample lies in the top ten. V ends up 4 bases short and J 4 bases short, with an unmatched junction base count of 10. CDR1 LGHNA and CDR2 YSLEER are derived from the germline V gene. The CDR3 contains 15 residues, cysteine and phenylalanine counted. The entry retains the CDR3 DNA only, 45 bases that are in frame from base 1.

The sequence derives from a man in his fifties who received an inactivated influenza vaccine. Donor details come from another sample of the same person, matched by shared clones. Sequencing used PBMCs from blood, obtained on the day of vaccination. This chain is built from TRBV4-3 and TRBJ2-7; 7 bases in the middle match TRBD1. Read as DNA, the sequence is TGCGCCAGCAGCCCGCATGAAGGGGGCGCTTACGAGCAGTACTTC. Translated, it gives CASSPHEGGAYEQYF.